This is a list of T cell receptor beta chains from one sample in a study of blood T cell repertoires in COVID-19. Profiled with immunoSEQ multiplex PCR; TCRdb holds only in-frame clones, not every one. The sample lists 110,000 to 150,000 clones, 86% occurring once. The specimen was PBMCs or T cells enriched from blood (not recorded which). The receptors derive from a man between 50 and 59 years old who had recovered from COVID-19. Each CDR3 is given with its conserved first and last residue. The order of the fields is J gene, D gene, clone size, V gene, CDR3 DNA, CDR3 protein. A D gene is named only where the DNA matches it firmly. Where a row states a size, it is once, few, many or the class of an expanded clone; other rows omit it.

J: TRBJ2-5
D: NA
size: NA
V: TRBV7-9
DNA: TGTGCCAGCAGCTTACAGGGCACGGAGACCCAGTACTTC
CDR3: CASSLQGTETQYF

J: TRBJ1-2
D: NA
size: NA
V: TRBV7-2
DNA: TGTGCCAGCAGTGCAAGTACCGGGGGGCTCGGTGGCTACACCTTC
CDR3: CASSASTGGLGGYTF

J: TRBJ2-7
D: TRBD2
size: NA
V: TRBV10-3
DNA: TGTGCCACCATGGGAGGGGTGCCCTACGAGCAGTACTTC
CDR3: CATMGGVPYEQYF

J: TRBJ2-7
D: TRBD2
size: NA
V: TRBV4-1
DNA: TGCGCCAGCAGCCGAAGATGGCTCGGCGTGATGGGGAGGGAATGGGAGCAGTACTTC
CDR3: CASSRRWLGVMGREWEQYF

J: TRBJ1-6
D: NA
size: NA
V: TRBV12-5
DNA: TGTGCTAGTGGTTTGAGAGAAACTTCACCCCTCCACTTT
CDR3: CASGLRETSPLHF

J: TRBJ1-1
D: NA
size: NA
V: TRBV15
DNA: TGTGCCACCAGCAGAGATAAGACTGTTCCGGCTTTCTTT
CDR3: CATSRDKTVPAFF

J: TRBJ1-1
D: NA
size: NA
V: TRBV11-3
DNA: TGTGCCAGCAGCTTCGGGGGGGCTGAAGCTTTCTTT
CDR3: CASSFGGAEAFF

J: TRBJ1-6
D: NA
size: NA
V: TRBV4-2
DNA: TGTGCCAGCAGCCAAGACCAGTGGGAGAGATACCTCTCCTATAATTCACCCCTCCACTTT
CDR3: CASSQDQWERYLSYNSPLHF

J: TRBJ2-3
D: TRBD2
size: NA
V: TRBV3-1/TRBV3-2
DNA: TGTGCCAGCAGCCACAGGACTAGCGGGAGTTTAGATACGCAGTATTTT
CDR3: CASSHRTSGSLDTQYF

J: TRBJ2-1
D: TRBD2
size: NA
V: TRBV4-2
DNA: TGTGCCAGCAGCCAAGCTAGGACTAGCGGCAATGAGCAGTTCTTC
CDR3: CASSQARTSGNEQFF

J: TRBJ2-1
D: NA
size: NA
V: TRBV5-1
DNA: TGCGCCAGCAGCCCCTTGCCGACGGGTAACAATGAGCAGTTCTTC
CDR3: CASSPLPTGNNEQFF

J: TRBJ1-1
D: TRBD1
size: NA
V: TRBV28
DNA: TGTGCCAGCAGACAGACAGGGGGCTACACTGAAGCTTTCTTT
CDR3: CASRQTGGYTEAFF

J: TRBJ2-3
D: TRBD2
size: NA
V: TRBV7-8
DNA: TGTGCCAGCAGCATCACTAGCGGGAGGCCAGATACGCAGTATTTT
CDR3: CASSITSGRPDTQYF

J: TRBJ2-5
D: NA
size: NA
V: TRBV3-1/TRBV3-2
DNA: TGTGCCAGCAGCCAAGATCGAACAGGCGGAGAGACCCAGTACTTC
CDR3: CASSQDRTGGETQYF

J: TRBJ1-3
D: TRBD1
size: once
V: TRBV7-2
DNA: TGTGCCAGCAGACCCAGGGGGCGCGGAAACACCATATATTTT
CDR3: CASRPRGRGNTIYF

J: TRBJ1-3
D: NA
size: NA
V: TRBV6-6
DNA: TGTGCCAGCAGTTTTGGGGCGACTGGAAACACCATATATTTT
CDR3: CASSFGATGNTIYF

J: TRBJ1-2
D: TRBD1
size: NA
V: TRBV9
DNA: TGTGCCAGCAGCGAGGTATCAGGGGGCAGCGGCTACACCTTC
CDR3: CASSEVSGGSGYTF

J: TRBJ1-1
D: NA
size: NA
V: TRBV7-3
DNA: TGTGCCAGCAGCACCCACAGGGATACTGAAGCTTTCTTT
CDR3: CASSTHRDTEAFF

J: TRBJ2-3
D: TRBD2
size: NA
V: TRBV20-1
DNA: TGCAGTGCTAGTCAGCGGGAGACGGCGACAGATACGCAGTATTTT
CDR3: CSASQRETATDTQYF

J: TRBJ2-7
D: TRBD1
size: NA
V: TRBV7-8
DNA: TGTGCCAGCAGCTTACCCTCGACAGGGGGCGAAGAGCAGTACTTC
CDR3: CASSLPSTGGEEQYF

J: TRBJ2-3
D: TRBD1
size: NA
V: TRBV19
DNA: TGTGCCAGTAGCCGACAGGGGGCGAATTCAAACCAGCGTGGAGATACGCAGTATTTT
CDR3: CASSRQGANSNQRGDTQYF

J: TRBJ2-2
D: TRBD1
size: once
V: TRBV4-3
DNA: TGCGCCAGCCGACGGACAGGGCAGAACACCGGGGAGCTGTTTTTT
CDR3: CASRRTGQNTGELFF

J: TRBJ1-1
D: NA
size: NA
V: TRBV11-3
DNA: TGTGCCAGCAGCCATTCGACAGGACATGAAGCTTTCTTT
CDR3: CASSHSTGHEAFF

J: TRBJ1-6
D: NA
size: NA
V: TRBV15
DNA: TGTGCCACCAGCAGAGATGGACAGAGAGATAATTCACCCCTCCACTTT
CDR3: CATSRDGQRDNSPLHF

J: TRBJ1-4
D: NA
size: once
V: TRBV5-1
DNA: TGCGCCAGCAGCGCCTCGGGAACAACTAATGAAAAACTGTTTTTT
CDR3: CASSASGTTNEKLFF

J: TRBJ1-6
D: TRBD1
size: few
V: TRBV7-6
DNA: TGTGCCAGCAGCTTAGGACAGGGGGGAATATATTCACCCCTCCACTTT
CDR3: CASSLGQGGIYSPLHF

J: TRBJ2-3
D: TRBD2
size: few
V: TRBV4-3
DNA: TGCGCCAGCAGCCAAGATTCAAGCGGGAGGACAGATACGCAGTATTTT
CDR3: CASSQDSSGRTDTQYF

J: TRBJ1-6
D: TRBD1
size: NA
V: TRBV7-2
DNA: TGTGCCAGCAGCGCCGAGACAGGGCGTAATTCACCCCTCCACTTT
CDR3: CASSAETGRNSPLHF

J: TRBJ2-1
D: TRBD1
size: NA
V: TRBV5-1
DNA: TGCGCCAGCAGGGGACAGGGGTCCTACAATGAGCAGTTCTTC
CDR3: CASRGQGSYNEQFF

J: TRBJ2-2
D: NA
size: once
V: TRBV5-4
DNA: TGTGCCAGCATTTTTCCGGTCACCGGGGAGCTGTTTTTT
CDR3: CASIFPVTGELFF

J: TRBJ1-6
D: TRBD1
size: NA
V: TRBV3-1/TRBV3-2
DNA: TGTGCCAGCAGCAGAGAGGGGGCAGGGAATTCACCCCTCCACTTT
CDR3: CASSREGAGNSPLHF

J: TRBJ2-5
D: NA
size: NA
V: TRBV9
DNA: TGTGCCAGCAGTCGCAGGATCCGGGAGACCCAGTACTTC
CDR3: CASSRRIRETQYF

J: TRBJ2-1
D: NA
size: NA
V: TRBV18
DNA: TGTGCCAGCCCGCAACCCCCCGGGAACTCCTACAATGAGCAGTTCTTC
CDR3: CASPQPPGNSYNEQFF

J: TRBJ1-3
D: NA
size: NA
V: TRBV7-2
DNA: TGTGCCAGCAGCTTAGTGGGCCAGGGAAACACCATATATTTT
CDR3: CASSLVGQGNTIYF